This entry concerns a single T cell receptor beta chain. This sample stems from a study of blood T cell repertoires in COVID-19. The overall study: The analysed material was cDNA or gDNA that came from T cells, B-cell-depleted T cells, or PBMCs.

J lost 2 bases, V lost 3 bases, and 4 bases had no gene match. The CDR3 sequence is 16 residues long. In germline, CDR1 is KGHDR, CDR2 SFDVKD. Participants came from about two dozen US areas, aged roughly 18 to 89 years. Assignments of participants to cohorts depended upon their own reported clinical history. Original processing notes: Reference gene primer amplification gave nucleated cell count estimates. Method: immunoSEQ multiplex PCR; TCRdb's copy keeps in-frame clones and lacks some. V and J calls and clone size come straight from that table; D and trimming were deduced from the DNA. The sample gives over 120,000 clones, approximately 78% of which show up once; approximately 6% is in the top ten.

This sequence joins TRBV24-1 and TRBJ2-1; TRBD2 aligns across 9 bases. Material: PBMCs or T cells enriched from blood (not recorded which). The receptor was isolated from a woman in her fifties or sixties who had recovered from COVID-19. DNA for the CDR3: TGTGCCACCAGTGATCTGAGCGGGGGGACCTACAATGAGCAGTTCTTC. Amino acids: CATSDLSGGTYNEQFF.